These 10 T cell receptor beta chains originate from one sample sequenced in a study of cytomegalovirus exposure and HLA in healthy donors. Profiled with immunoSEQ multiplex PCR; TCRdb holds only in-frame clones, not every one. The data contain around 150,000 clones, approximately 96% of them singletons. Sequenced sample: PBMCs. These receptors came from a young woman in good health and CMV-seronegative.

The chain recombines TRBV7-9 with TRBJ2-3; possible D gene TRBD1, 6 bases. The V gene lost 5 bases and the J gene lost 0 bases, with 12 bases spanning the gap. The germline gives CDR1 SEHNR, CDR2 FQNEAQ (reference sequence). The CDR3 runs 15 residues. The CDR3 nucleotides are TGTGCCAGCAGCCCCTACAGGGACAGCACAGATACGCAGTATTTT. This gives the protein CASSPYRDSTDTQYF.

The chain carries TRBV30 and TRBJ1-2, with D unresolved. Germline-derived CDR1 and CDR2 are GTSNPN and SVGIG (reference sequence). The V gene lost 3 bases and the J gene lost 5 bases, with 16 bases spanning the gap. The CDR3 extends over 14 amino acids. This CDR3 reads CAWSYIKQTYGYTF. The CDR3 bases are TGTGCCTGGAGCTACATCAAGCAGACTTATGGCTACACCTTC.

Note on this clone: Distinct nucleotide sequences in the sample also encode this CDR3. The genes are TRBV18 and TRBJ1-5; 10 bases map to TRBD1. Germline loops: CDR1 KGHSH, CDR2 LQKENI. The V and J ends lost 3 bases and 5 bases, in that order; junction bases with no gene match: 1. This CDR3 is 14 amino acids long. The CDR3 here is CASSPGTGDQPQHF. The CDR3 DNA reads as TGTGCCAGCTCACCCGGGACAGGGGATCAGCCCCAGCATTTT.

The chain uses TRBV10-3 and TRBJ2-1, with D perhaps TRBD1 (6 bases). CDR1 ENHRY and CDR2 SYGVKD come from the germline V gene. This CDR3 has 16 residues. Deletions cut 6 bases from V and 5 bases from J, with 20 bases between. For the CDR3, the DNA is TGTGCCATCAGAGCACGACAGGCGAGGACAGACAATGAGCAGTTCTTC. Residues: CAIRARQARTDNEQFF.

In the case of this clone: Within the sample, other DNA sequences also encode this same CDR3. This chain connects TRBV29-1 to TRBJ1-1; D is unclear. Germline V gene data show CDR1 as SQVTM and CDR2 as ANQGSEA. This CDR3 is built from 10 residues. V was pared by 6 bases and J by 1 base, with 3 bases between. The CDR3: CSVGNTEAFF. The CDR3 coding sequence is TGCAGCGTCGGGAACACTGAAGCTTTCTTT.

J is TRBJ2-2 and V is TRBV2; 11 bases agree with TRBD2. The junction had 17 bases not matched to a gene; V was cut back by 3 bases and J by 5 bases. There are 20 residues in the CDR3. Germline CDR1 is SNHLY and CDR2 is FYNNEI. CDR3 DNA: TGTGCCAGCAGTGAGCCTGGTCTAGCGGGGGGCCACCGCGGGACCGGGGAGCTGTTTTTT. It translates to CASSEPGLAGGHRGTGELFF.

The chain links TRBV29-1 to TRBJ2-3; D is perhaps TRBD1 (6 bases). This CDR3 region has 12 residues. Trimming pared 6 bases from V and 3 bases from J, leaving 10 bases between. Germline CDR1 is SQVTM and CDR2 is ANQGSEA. This chain's CDR3 is CSVETGTDTQYF. The CDR3 coding sequence is TGCAGCGTGGAAACAGGGACAGATACGCAGTATTTT.

This clone was detected once. The chain is built from TRBV7-9 and TRBJ1-1; no reliable D call. Between the trimmed V and J ends, which lost 2 bases and 3 bases, there was a span of 16 bases. The CDR3 spans 16 residues. Looked up from germline, CDR1 is SEHNR and CDR2 is FQNEAQ (reference sequence). The CDR3 reads CASSLRGRPTDTEAFF. CDR3 bases: TGTGCCAGCAGCTTACGAGGCAGACCAACGGACACTGAAGCTTTCTTT.

V gene TRBV19 combines with J gene TRBJ1-5; TRBD1 matches 8 bases. V dropped 7 bases and J dropped 4; count of bases not matched to a gene: 9. Germline-derived CDR1 and CDR2 are LNHDA and SQIVND (reference sequence). The CDR3 runs 15 residues. The CDR3 nucleotides read TGTGCCAGTACCCTAGGACAGGGCCTTAATCAGCCCCAGCATTTT. Translating it yields CASTLGQGLNQPQHF. Filled out from reference TRBV19 and TRBJ1-5, the complete variable domain reads DGGITQSPKYLFRKEGQNVTLSCEQNLNHDAMYWYRQDPGQGLRLIYYSQIVNDFQKGDIAEGYSVSREKKESFPLTVTSAQKNPTAFYLCASTLGQGLNQPQHFGDGTRLSIL.

This clone was counted once. The rearrangement links TRBV4-3 to TRBJ2-7; possibly TRBD2 for D (6 bases). V was shortened by 4 bases and J by 0 bases, with 16 bases between the two germline ends. Germline values: CDR1 LGHNA, CDR2 YSLEER. This CDR3 comprises 16 residues. CDR3 DNA sequence: TGCGCCAGCAGCCGCGACCGGGGGACTGGCTCCTACGAGCAGTACTTC. Translated: CASSRDRGTGSYEQYF.